The 20 T cell receptor beta chains given below trace back to one sample, sequenced in a study of T cell responses to AZD1222 COVID-19 vaccine. The table came from immunoSEQ multiplex PCR; TCRdb's copy has only in-frame clones and leaves some out. Among approximately 150,000 clones, 91% were seen once, and the ten largest hold approximately 1.3%. The sequencing here drew on peripheral blood, taken 28 days after the second AZD1222 dose. These receptors all stem from an adult who received the AZD1222 COVID-19 vaccine.

The chain recombines TRBV15 with TRBJ1-5, with D uncertain. Germline V CDR1 and CDR2: LNHNV, YYDKDF (reference sequence). The CDR3 has 13 amino acids. V shed 3 bases and J shed 6 bases, with 9 bases lying between them. The CDR3 is CATSSHVGQPQHF. CDR3 DNA: TGTGCCACCAGCAGCCACGTGGGTCAGCCCCAGCATTTT.

V and J are TRBV7-2 and TRBJ2-1; D perhaps matches TRBD2 (6 bases). The CDR3 has 14 amino acids. V lost 1 base, J lost 8 bases, and 12 bases lay in between. Germline values: CDR1 SGHTA, CDR2 FQGNSA. CDR3 loop: CASSLVPSVDEQFF. In nucleotides, the CDR3 is TGTGCCAGCAGCTTAGTCCCTAGCGTCGATGAGCAGTTCTTC.

This chain links TRBV9 with TRBJ1-5, with D maybe TRBD1 (5 bases). V shed 0 bases and J shed 6 bases, with 7 bases lying between them. Germline-derived CDR1 and CDR2 are SGDLS and YYNGEE. The CDR3 totals 13 residues. CDR3 loop: CASSVGGGQPQHF. CDR3 nucleotide sequence: TGTGCCAGCAGCGTAGGGGGGGGTCAGCCCCAGCATTTT.

The rearrangement joins TRBV19 to TRBJ2-2; 10 bases fit TRBD1. Per germline, CDR1 LNHDA and CDR2 SQIVND (reference sequence). The CDR3 totals 16 residues. J gave up 6 bases and V 6 bases, and 10 bases lay outside the gene matches. This CDR3 is CASRSRLGQGSGELFF. The CDR3 coding sequence is TGTGCCAGTAGATCGAGATTGGGACAGGGGTCCGGGGAGCTGTTTTTT.

This rearrangement joins TRBV19 to TRBJ2-1; D is undetermined. Germline CDR1 is LNHDA and CDR2 is SQIVND (reference sequence). The CDR3 runs to 14 residues. Trimming shortened V by 3 bases and J by 4 bases, and 10 bases separated the two germline ends. Written as DNA, the CDR3 is TGTGCCAGTAGTATCTACAAGGAATACAATGAGCAGTTCTTC. Protein: CASSIYKEYNEQFF.

The CDR3 loop reads CSVEGSMNTEAFF. The CDR3 coding sequence is TGCAGCGTTGAAGGCAGTATGAACACTGAAGCTTTCTTT. The chain recombines TRBV29-1 with TRBJ1-1; D remains ambiguous. Germline V gene sequence: CDR1 SQVTM, CDR2 ANQGSEA. The CDR3 is 13 residues long. Trimming removed 1 base at V and 0 bases at J, with 6 bases between.

The chain joins TRBV18 to TRBJ1-2; 7 bases are a match to TRBD1. The J segment lost 7 bases and the V segment lost 4 bases, leaving 15 bases of the junction unmatched. CDR3 length equals 16 residues. CDR1 is KGHSH, CDR2 LQKENI, per germline. The CDR3 here is CASSLGTGTASSGYTF. CDR3 in DNA: TGTGCCAGCTCACTCGGCACCGGGACAGCCTCGTCTGGCTACACCTTC.

The V gene is TRBV4-1, the J gene TRBJ2-1, with D unclear. Trimming shortened V by 0 bases and J by 8 bases, and 11 bases separated the two germline ends. The germline V gene has CDR1 MGHRA and CDR2 YSYEKL. The CDR3 has 14 residues. The CDR3 nucleotides read TGCGCCAGCAGCCAAGAGGGTAGAGCTGATGAGCAGTTCTTC. Protein product: CASSQEGRADEQFF.

This clone is a singleton in its sample. The V call is TRBV18, the J call TRBJ1-3; TRBD1 is a possible D gene (6 bases). The ends were cut back, 4 bases at V and 0 bases at J, with 7 bases in the middle. Germline V CDR1 and CDR2: KGHSH, LQKENI. The CDR3 runs to 14 residues. The CDR3 DNA follows: TGTGCCAGCTCACTACAGGGCTCTGGAAACACCATATATTTT. The encoded protein is CASSLQGSGNTIYF.

V and J are TRBV5-4 and TRBJ1-1; D is unclear. This CDR3 region has 14 residues. The V gene's germline CDR1 is SGHNT and CDR2 YYREEE (reference sequence). V was pared by 2 bases and J by 5 bases, with 13 bases between. The CDR3 region is CASSFMTATTEAFF. CDR3 bases: TGTGCCAGCAGCTTTATGACGGCAACGACTGAAGCTTTCTTT.

The chain joins TRBV27 to TRBJ2-2; possibly TRBD1 for D (6 bases). In germline, CDR1 is MNHEY, CDR2 SMNVEV (reference sequence). This CDR3 is built from 16 residues. V was clipped by 6 bases and J by 1 base, with 15 bases between them. The CDR3 DNA is TGTGCCAGCAGCCGGACCCCGGGACAGAACACCGGGGAGCTGTTTTTT. Residues: CASSRTPGQNTGELFF.

This chain uses TRBV27 with TRBJ2-5; 10 bases fit TRBD1. Germline V gene lookup returns CDR1 MNHEY and CDR2 SMNVEV (reference sequence). This CDR3 spans 15 amino acids. J gave up 2 bases and V 6 bases, and 6 bases lay outside the gene matches. CDR3 residues: CASRQRDRGQETQYF. CDR3 in DNA: TGTGCCAGCAGACAACGGGACAGGGGACAAGAGACCCAGTACTTC.

This chain uses TRBV10-3 with TRBJ2-1; the match to TRBD2 covers 11 bases. This CDR3 has 15 residues. V trimming: 6 bases; J trimming: 4 bases; junction bases outside the gene matches: 5. CDR1 ENHRY and CDR2 SYGVKD come from the germline V gene. CDR3: CAIRAGLADYNEQFF. CDR3 sequence (DNA): TGTGCCATCAGGGCGGGACTAGCGGATTACAATGAGCAGTTCTTC.

In this sample, this clone turned up a few times. This chain connects TRBV27 to TRBJ2-3, with 13 bases that match TRBD2. The ends lost 5 bases at V and 5 bases at J; junction bases unmatched: 4. The CDR3 has 15 amino acids. Per the germline V gene, CDR1 is MNHEY and CDR2 is SMNVEV (reference sequence). CDR3 residues: CASSLGLAGVDTQYF. The CDR3, as DNA: TGTGCCAGCAGTCTCGGACTAGCGGGAGTAGATACGCAGTATTTT.

This clone turned up a few times. V is TRBV19 and J is TRBJ1-1, with TRBD1 matching over 7 bases. This CDR3 is 16 amino acids long. CDR1 is LNHDA, CDR2 SQIVND, per germline (reference sequence). V shed 1 base, J shed 1 base, and the junction held 6 bases outside the gene matches. CDR3 in amino acids: CASSIGWTGGNTEAFF. The CDR3 coding sequence is TGTGCCAGTAGTATAGGCTGGACAGGAGGGAACACTGAAGCTTTCTTT.

The V call is TRBV19, the J call TRBJ1-1; D not resolved. Germline CDR1 LNHDA, CDR2 SQIVND (reference sequence). This CDR3 spans 13 amino acids. V was cut by 1 base and J by 4 bases, with 7 bases left in between. CDR3 DNA: TGTGCCAGTAGTATAGTGGGGAGCACTGAAGCTTTCTTT. This sequence encodes CASSIVGSTEAFF.

This sequence joins TRBV2 and TRBJ1-1, with TRBD1 identical over 7 bases. Germline V gene data show CDR1 as SNHLY and CDR2 as FYNNEI. This CDR3 has 13 residues. The V gene end was trimmed by 7 bases and the J gene end by 2 bases; junction bases not matched to a gene: 4. CDR3 loop: CASKGQYNTEAFF. The CDR3 DNA follows: TGTGCCAGCAAGGGACAGTATAACACTGAAGCTTTCTTT.

The CDR3, as DNA: TGTGCCAGCAGCCGCGACAGGCCTCTCCGAAATCAGCCCCAGCATTTT. Encoded protein: CASSRDRPLRNQPQHF. The V and J genes are TRBV3-1 (or the pseudogene TRBV3-2) and TRBJ1-5; the D gene is possibly TRBD1 (6 bases). The V end lost 4 bases, the J end lost 4 bases, and 17 bases lay between the germline ends. This CDR3 region has 16 residues. CDR1 and CDR2 (germline): LGHDT, YNNKEL (reference sequence).

The rearrangement uses TRBV18 and TRBJ2-7, with 7 bases fitting TRBD1. J lost 2 bases, V lost 3 bases, and 7 bases had no gene match. This CDR3 is 15 amino acids long. Germline CDR1 is KGHSH and CDR2 is LQKENI. The CDR3 spells CASSPSRDRPYEQYF. CDR3 nucleotides: TGTGCCAGCTCACCGTCCCGGGACAGACCCTACGAGCAGTACTTC. Variable domain in full (rest from reference TRBV18 and TRBJ2-7): NAGVMQNPRHLVRRRGQEARLRCSPMKGHSHVYWYRQLPEEGLKFMVYLQKENIIDESGMPKERFSAEFPKEGPSILRIQQVVRGDSAAYFCASSPSRDRPYEQYFGPGTRLTVT.

The V and J genes are TRBV2 and TRBJ1-6; D call uncertain. Trimming shortened V by 1 base and J by 0 bases, and 10 bases separated the two germline ends. The germline gives CDR1 SNHLY, CDR2 FYNNEI. The CDR3 contains 17 residues. DNA of the CDR3: TGTGCCAGCAGTGAAGGACCCTCGAGCTCCTATAATTCACCCCTCCACTTT. This codes for CASSEGPSSSYNSPLHF.